This T cell receptor (beta chain) originates from a study of blood T cells in healthy people across ages. This clonotype was seen many times. Its matching antigen is unknown. Using a J-beta primer mix together with a sample-barcoded 5' primer, a second PCR was run for about 6 to 11 cycles. Each cDNA molecule was tagged by a template-switch adaptor that had 12 random nucleotides. TCRdb fed the 5' RACE reads into MiXCR, producing one record per CDR3 protein. The sample lists 1.5 million or so distinct CDR3 sequences; approximately 42% were seen once. Notes on the study in general: Per-million-T-cell TCR beta diversity fell roughly linearly with age.

Drawn from each donor were approximately 9.2 milliliters of peripheral blood. The clonotype originates from a woman younger than 35 in good health. The sample consisted of blood.

In DNA form, the CDR3 reads TGTGCCAGCAGCTTGGGGGTTTCCAGCACAGATACGCAGTATTTT. The encoded protein is CASSLGVSSTDTQYF. V usage is TRBV7-2 and J usage is TRBJ2-3; D is possibly TRBD1 or TRBD2 (5 bases each). Germline V CDR1 and CDR2: SGHTA, FQGNSA. Trimming left V 3 bases short and J 0 bases short, with 10 bases between. The CDR3 length is 15 residues.